The 17 T cell receptor beta chains reported below all come from one sample, sequenced in a study of cytomegalovirus exposure and HLA in healthy donors. Amplification used 60 Vbeta primers and 13 Jbeta primers. Data came from immunoSEQ multiplex PCR; TCRdb stores just in-frame clones and leaves some out. Of under 200,000 clones listed, over 9.5% are singletons. The sample taken for sequencing was PBMCs. The receptor set was obtained from a man aged 50 to 59 in good health and CMV-seropositive.

This clone has only a few counts. The gene calls are TRBV4-2 and TRBJ2-5, with TRBD1 matching 10 bases. The V gene's germline CDR1 is LGHNA and CDR2 YNFKEQ. The trim removed 2 bases at V and 5 bases at J, leaving 5 bases unmatched. The CDR3 is 15 amino acids. The CDR3 is CASSQSGQGMETQYF. The CDR3 nucleotides read TGTGCCAGCAGCCAATCGGGACAGGGGATGGAGACCCAGTACTTC.

V gene TRBV6-6 combines with J gene TRBJ2-3; D is perhaps TRBD2 (6 bases). V gave up 5 bases and J gave up 0 bases, with 12 bases separating them. Germline CDR1 and CDR2: MNHNY and SVGAGI (reference sequence). The CDR3 length is 15 residues. CDR3: CASSKGLVSTDTQYF. The DNA for the CDR3 is TGTGCCAGCAGTAAGGGACTGGTCAGCACAGATACGCAGTATTTT.

The chain links TRBV6-5 to TRBJ1-1; no clear D. V gave up 6 bases and J gave up 4 bases, with 15 bases separating them. Germline values: CDR1 MNHEY, CDR2 SVGAGI. The CDR3 length is 14 residues. The CDR3 DNA reads as TGTGCCAGCAGCTTAGAGAACGGGGTCACTGAAGCTTTCTTT. Encoded protein: CASSLENGVTEAFF.

This clone has more than one count but fewer than ten. As DNA, the CDR3 is TGCGCCAGCAGCCAAGGATCGGCACTAGCGGGTCGAATCACAGATACGCAGTATTTT. Amino acids: CASSQGSALAGRITDTQYF. The chain carries TRBV4-3 and TRBJ2-3, with 9 nucleotides matching TRBD2. Germline V lookup: CDR1 LGHNA, CDR2 YSLEER. Trimming cost V 1 base and J 2 bases; bases outside gene matches: 13. This CDR3 has 19 residues.

Only a few counts were recorded for this clone. V and J are TRBV9 and TRBJ2-2; 12 nucleotides align to TRBD1. The ends lost 4 bases at V and 5 bases at J; junction bases unmatched: 6. The germline V gene has CDR1 SGDLS and CDR2 YYNGEE. The CDR3 runs to 16 residues. The DNA for the CDR3 is TGTGCCAGCAGCCCGGGACAGGGGGCTTGGACCGGGGAGCTGTTTTTT. Encoded protein: CASSPGQGAWTGELFF.

This clone was detected a few times. The CDR3 DNA is TGCGCCAGCAGCCAAGAGAACAGGGGGTACGAGCAGTACTTC. This translates into CASSQENRGYEQYF. The V gene is TRBV4-3, the J gene TRBJ2-7; 8 nucleotides agree with TRBD1. V shed 0 bases, J shed 4 bases, and the junction held 2 bases outside the gene matches. There are 14 residues in the CDR3. From germline, CDR1 is LGHNA and CDR2 YSLEER.

The chain uses TRBV19 and TRBJ1-5; TRBD1 matches at 7 bases. CDR1 is LNHDA, CDR2 SQIVND, per germline (reference sequence). Trimming cost V 2 bases and J 2 bases; bases outside gene matches: 6. The CDR3 is made up of 16 amino acids. The CDR3 sequence: CASSITTGMGNQPQHF. CDR3 sequence (DNA): TGTGCCAGTAGTATAACGACAGGGATGGGCAATCAGCCCCAGCATTTT.

This clone was detected a few times. This chain links TRBV28 with TRBJ1-2; D is possibly TRBD1 (5 bases). Germline V lookup: CDR1 MDHEN, CDR2 SYDVKM. V lost 2 bases to trimming and J lost 0 bases, with 10 bases between them. The CDR3 runs to 15 residues. The CDR3 is CASSLRQHSNYGYTF. CDR3 bases: TGTGCCAGCAGTTTACGACAGCACTCTAACTATGGCTACACCTTC.

The chain employs TRBV28 and TRBJ1-2, with a tentative D call TRBD1 (6 bases). Germline loops: CDR1 MDHEN, CDR2 SYDVKM. Trimming took 2 bases from V and 4 from J, leaving 11 bases between them. CDR3 length equals 14 residues. The CDR3 DNA sequence: TGTGCCAGCAGTTTAGGGGGCGTCGGCTATGGCTACACCTTC. Protein: CASSLGGVGYGYTF.

This clone appeared a few times. The V and J genes are TRBV18 and TRBJ1-5; TRBD1 matches 9 bases. J was trimmed by 4 bases and V by 3 bases; bases with no gene match: 7. The CDR3 runs 16 residues. The germline V gene encodes CDR1 KGHSH and CDR2 LQKENI. The CDR3 spells CASSPLGQGRNQPQHF. In DNA, the CDR3 is TGTGCCAGCTCACCGCTGGGACAGGGAAGAAATCAGCCCCAGCATTTT.

To note about this clone: One end of the junction is discordant with germline, which a read error may explain. The CDR3 spells CAWSVPWGQGVSYGNAIYF. The CDR3, as DNA: TGTGCCTGGAGTGTACCGTGGGGACAGGGAGTTTCCTATGGAAACGCCATATATTTT. V is TRBV30 and J is TRBJ1-3; 9 nucleotides align to TRBD1. Germline-derived CDR1 and CDR2 are GTSNPN and SVGIG (reference sequence). The CDR3 sequence is 19 residues long.

This sequence joins TRBV5-5 and TRBJ1-1; D may be TRBD1 (5 bases). The V end was cut by 4 bases, the J end by 4 bases, with 11 bases between. The CDR3 spans 13 residues. Germline V gene lookup returns CDR1 SGHKS and CDR2 YYEKEE (reference sequence). CDR3 sequence reads: CASSQRGGTEAFF. Here the CDR3 DNA reads TGTGCCAGCAGCCAGAGGGGAGGCACTGAAGCTTTCTTT. Filled out from reference TRBV5-5 and TRBJ1-1, the complete variable domain reads DAGVTQSPTHLIKTRGQQVTLRCSPISGHKSVSWYQQVLGQGPQFIFQYYEKEERGRGNFPDRFSARQFPNYSSELNVNALLLGDSALYLCASSQRGGTEAFFGQGTRLTVV.

This rearrangement joins TRBV19 to TRBJ2-1, with 9 bases matching TRBD2. CDR1 and CDR2 from the germline V gene are LNHDA and SQIVND (reference sequence). The CDR3 extends over 13 amino acids. V dropped 5 bases and J dropped 10; count of bases not matched to a gene: 6. The DNA of the CDR3 is TGTGCCAGTAGTTGGGGACTAGCCGGGGAGCAGTTCTTC. Encoded protein: CASSWGLAGEQFF.

This clone has only a few counts. This chain uses TRBV14 with TRBJ2-7, with 9 bases aligning to TRBD1. Germline V gene sequence: CDR1 SGHDN, CDR2 FVKESK. The CDR3 sequence is 14 residues long. Unmatched junction bases numbered 4, after V lost 5 bases and J lost 2 bases. In DNA form, the CDR3 reads TGTGCCAGCAGCTCCGGGACAGGGACCTACGAGCAGTACTTC. Amino acids: CASSSGTGTYEQYF.

This clone was found a few times. This rearrangement joins TRBV6-5 to TRBJ1-5; maybe TRBD1 (6 bases). Germline CDR1 and CDR2: MNHEY and SVGAGI. Trimming left V 5 bases short and J 0 bases short, with 11 bases between. CDR3 length equals 15 residues. The CDR3 DNA follows: TGTGCCAGCAGTCCTTGGACAGCTAGCAATCAGCCCCAGCATTTT. Protein: CASSPWTASNQPQHF.

This clone was detected a few times. J is TRBJ1-2 and V is TRBV19; D gene uncertain. The CDR3 runs to 14 residues. V was cut by 6 bases and J by 7 bases, with 18 bases left in between. Germline lookup yields CDR1 LNHDA and CDR2 SQIVND (reference sequence). CDR3 coding DNA: TGTGCCAGTAGCGCTGATTCGGCGGATGGTGGCTACACCTTC. This translates into CASSADSADGGYTF.

This chain joins TRBV11-2 and TRBJ2-2, with 12 bases matching TRBD2. Per germline, CDR1 SGHAT and CDR2 FQNNGV. The CDR3 is 17 amino acids. The trim removed 1 base at V and 5 bases at J, leaving 5 bases unmatched. The DNA of the CDR3 is TGTGCCAGCAGCTTAGGGACGACTAGCGGGGGTACCGGGGAGCTGTTTTTT. Its protein product is CASSLGTTSGGTGELFF.